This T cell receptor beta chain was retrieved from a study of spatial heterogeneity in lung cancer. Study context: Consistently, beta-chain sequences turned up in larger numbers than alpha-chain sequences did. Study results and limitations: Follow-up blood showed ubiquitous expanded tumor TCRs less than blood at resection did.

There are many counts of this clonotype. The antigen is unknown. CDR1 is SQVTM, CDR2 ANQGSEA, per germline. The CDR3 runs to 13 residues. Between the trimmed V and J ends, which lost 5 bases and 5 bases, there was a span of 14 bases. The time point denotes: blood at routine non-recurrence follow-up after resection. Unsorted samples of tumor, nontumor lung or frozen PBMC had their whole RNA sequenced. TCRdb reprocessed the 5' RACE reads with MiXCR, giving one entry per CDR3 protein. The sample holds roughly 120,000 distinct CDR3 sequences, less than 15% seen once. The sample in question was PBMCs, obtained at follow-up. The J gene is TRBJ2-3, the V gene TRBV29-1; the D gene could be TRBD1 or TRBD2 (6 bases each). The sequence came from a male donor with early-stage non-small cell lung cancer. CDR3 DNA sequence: TGCAGCGTTTCAGTGGGGGGCGGAGATACGCAGTATTTT. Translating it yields CSVSVGGGDTQYF.